This T cell receptor beta chain was identified in a study of blood T cells in healthy people across ages. V was pared by 5 bases and J by 6 bases, with 13 bases between. Germline CDR1 SEHNR, CDR2 FQNEAQ (reference sequence). The CDR3 is 14 residues long. This clonotype occurred a few times. Then a second PCR, running roughly 6 to 11 cycles, was carried out with a sample-barcoded 5' primer and a J-beta primer mix. TCRdb fed the 5' RACE reads into MiXCR, producing one record per CDR3 protein. The table includes approximately 800,000 distinct CDR3 sequences, 20% to 30% detected once. The data were also submitted as part of a second study, on T cells of mothers and their children.

Sequenced: blood. The sequence derives from a boy aged 5-17 years in good health. The V call is TRBV7-9, the J call TRBJ1-4; D unclear. In DNA, the CDR3 is TGTGCCAGCAGCGATACAGAGACTTATGAAAAACTGTTTTTT. Translating it yields CASSDTETYEKLFF.